The T cell receptor (beta chain) under discussion was sequenced for a study of shared clonotypes between healthy human individuals. General study points: Rarefaction curves obtained for sorted subsets showed sequencing incomplete despite large depth.

Terminally differentiated effector memory CD45RA+ cells were left out of the naive CD8 fraction, which was CD45RO-negative and positively selected for CCR7. Germline CDR1 reads LNHDA; CDR2 reads SQIVND (reference sequence). V was cut by 7 bases and J by 2 bases, with 12 bases left in between. The CDR3 loop spans 14 amino acids. In regard to this clone: What it binds is unknown.

Each replicate PCR on the sorted subsets used roughly 210 ng DNA (around 30,000 T cell genomes). Profiled with immunoSEQ multiplex PCR; TCRdb holds only in-frame clones, not every one. The data contain approximately 810,000 clones, about 92% of them singletons. Sequencing was carried out using naive CD8+ T cells sorted from blood. The V and J genes are TRBV19 and TRBJ1-5, with unresolved D. The receptor comes from a man aged 25 to 40 in good health. CDR3 bases: TGTGCCAGTACTACCAGACAAGGCAATCAGCCCCAGCATTTT. It specifies CASTTRQGNQPQHF.